This T cell receptor (beta chain) was captured in a study of blood T cell repertoires in COVID-19. Background on the study: Sources were T cells, B-cell-depleted T cells, or PBMCs; the material itself was cDNA or gDNA.

As handled by the study authors: Nucleated cell number was recorded as an estimate derived from reference gene primer amplification. Using immunoSEQ multiplex PCR, the repertoire was profiled, and TCRdb retains in-frame clones only, with some absent. That table furnishes V, J and clone size, whereas the DNA furnished D and trimming. In the table there are 45,000 to 60,000 clones, around 83% of which are singletons. The CDR3 consists of 15 residues. V lost 3 bases and J lost 7, with 15 bases in between. Per the germline V gene, CDR1 is MDHEN and CDR2 is SYDVKM. This clonotype originated in a human donor in a cohort sampled during active COVID-19. Sequencing was carried out using peripheral blood. This rearrangement joins TRBV28 to TRBJ1-4; D possibly corresponds to TRBD1 (5 bases). The CDR3, as DNA: TGTGCCAGCAGTTTGGGGCAGGGAAGGGGTGAAAAACTGTTTTTT. This codes for CASSLGQGRGEKLFF.